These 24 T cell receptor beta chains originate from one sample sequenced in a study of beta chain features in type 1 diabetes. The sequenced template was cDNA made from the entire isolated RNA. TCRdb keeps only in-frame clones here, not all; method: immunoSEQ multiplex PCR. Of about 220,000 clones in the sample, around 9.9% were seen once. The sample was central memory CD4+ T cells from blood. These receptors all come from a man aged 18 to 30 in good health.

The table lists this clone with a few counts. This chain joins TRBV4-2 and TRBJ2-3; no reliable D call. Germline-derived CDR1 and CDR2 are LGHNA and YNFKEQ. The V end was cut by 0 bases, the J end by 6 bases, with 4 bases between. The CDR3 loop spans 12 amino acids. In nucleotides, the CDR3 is TGTGCCAGCAGCCAAGATAGGGATACGCAGTATTTT. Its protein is CASSQDRDTQYF.

CDR3 sequence reads: CSSSPPGRIDTQYF. The CDR3 bases are TGCAGCTCCTCCCCCCCCGGGAGGATAGATACGCAGTATTTT. This chain joins TRBV29-1 and TRBJ2-3; 7 bases fit TRBD2. CDR3 size: 14 residues. The germline gives CDR1 SQVTM, CDR2 ANQGSEA. J gave up 5 bases and V 8 bases, and 13 bases lay outside the gene matches.

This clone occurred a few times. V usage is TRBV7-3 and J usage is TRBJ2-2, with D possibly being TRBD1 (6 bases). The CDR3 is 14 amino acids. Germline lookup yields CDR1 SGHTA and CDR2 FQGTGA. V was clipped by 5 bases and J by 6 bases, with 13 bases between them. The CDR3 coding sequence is TGTGCCAGCAGCCCTCAGGGGTTTCCCGGGGAGCTGTTTTTT. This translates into CASSPQGFPGELFF.

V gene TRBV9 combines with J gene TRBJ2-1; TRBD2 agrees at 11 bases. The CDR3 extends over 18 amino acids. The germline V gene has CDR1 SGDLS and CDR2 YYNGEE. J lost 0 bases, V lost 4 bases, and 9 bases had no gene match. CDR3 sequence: CASSPETSGMGSYNEQFF. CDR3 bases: TGTGCCAGCAGCCCGGAGACTAGCGGGATGGGCTCCTACAATGAGCAGTTCTTC.

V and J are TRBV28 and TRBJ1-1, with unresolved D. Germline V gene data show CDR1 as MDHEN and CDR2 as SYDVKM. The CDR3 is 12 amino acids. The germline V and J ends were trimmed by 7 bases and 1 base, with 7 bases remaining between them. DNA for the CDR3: TGTGCCAGCAAGTCAGGGAACACTGAAGCTTTCTTT. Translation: CASKSGNTEAFF.

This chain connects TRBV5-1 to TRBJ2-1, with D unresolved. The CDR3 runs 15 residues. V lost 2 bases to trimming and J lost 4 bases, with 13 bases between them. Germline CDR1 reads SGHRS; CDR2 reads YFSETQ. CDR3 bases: TGCGCCAGCAGCTTTCAGGTAGACCAATACAATGAGCAGTTCTTC. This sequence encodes CASSFQVDQYNEQFF.

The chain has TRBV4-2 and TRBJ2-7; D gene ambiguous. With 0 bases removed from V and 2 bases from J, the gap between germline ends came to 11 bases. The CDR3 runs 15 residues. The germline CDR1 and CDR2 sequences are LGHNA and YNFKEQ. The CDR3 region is CASSQEMAGTYEQYF. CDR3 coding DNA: TGTGCCAGCAGCCAAGAGATGGCCGGCACCTACGAGCAGTACTTC.

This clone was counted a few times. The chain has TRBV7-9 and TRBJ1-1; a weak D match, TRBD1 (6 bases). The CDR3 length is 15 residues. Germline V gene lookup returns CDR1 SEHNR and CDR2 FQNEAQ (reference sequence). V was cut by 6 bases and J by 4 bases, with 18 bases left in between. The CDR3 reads CASRPGTTWSTEAFF. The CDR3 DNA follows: TGTGCCAGCAGGCCCGGGACAACCTGGAGCACTGAAGCTTTCTTT.

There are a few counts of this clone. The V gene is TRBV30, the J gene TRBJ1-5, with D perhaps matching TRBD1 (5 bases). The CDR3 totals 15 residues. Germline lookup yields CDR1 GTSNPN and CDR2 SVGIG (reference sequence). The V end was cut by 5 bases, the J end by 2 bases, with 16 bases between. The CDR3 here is CAWGRAGMGNQPQHF. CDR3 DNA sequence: TGTGCCTGGGGGAGGGCAGGGATGGGCAATCAGCCCCAGCATTTT.

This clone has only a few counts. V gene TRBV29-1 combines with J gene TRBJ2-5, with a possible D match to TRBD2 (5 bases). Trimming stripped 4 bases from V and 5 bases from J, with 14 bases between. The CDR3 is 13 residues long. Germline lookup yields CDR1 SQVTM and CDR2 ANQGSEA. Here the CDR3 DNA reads TGCAGCGTTGTTGGAGGAGGAAGGGAGACCCAGTACTTC. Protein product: CSVVGGGRETQYF.

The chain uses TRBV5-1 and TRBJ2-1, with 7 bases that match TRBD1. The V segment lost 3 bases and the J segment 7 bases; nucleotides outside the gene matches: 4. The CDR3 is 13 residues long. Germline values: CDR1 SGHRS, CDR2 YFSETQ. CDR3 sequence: CASSYGTVNEQFF. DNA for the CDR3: TGCGCCAGCAGCTACGGGACAGTAAATGAGCAGTTCTTC. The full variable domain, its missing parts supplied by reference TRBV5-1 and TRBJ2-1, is KAGVTQTPRYLIKTRGQQVTLSCSPISGHRSVSWYQQTPGQGLQFLFEYFSETQRNKGNFPGRFSGRQFSNSRSEMNVSTLELGDSALYLCASSYGTVNEQFFGPGTRLTVL.

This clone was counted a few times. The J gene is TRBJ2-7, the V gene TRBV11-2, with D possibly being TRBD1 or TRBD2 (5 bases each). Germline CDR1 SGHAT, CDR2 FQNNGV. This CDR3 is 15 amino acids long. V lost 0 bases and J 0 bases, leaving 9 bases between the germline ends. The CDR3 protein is CASSLEWGSSYEQYF. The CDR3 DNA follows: TGTGCCAGCAGCTTAGAATGGGGGAGCTCCTACGAGCAGTACTTC.

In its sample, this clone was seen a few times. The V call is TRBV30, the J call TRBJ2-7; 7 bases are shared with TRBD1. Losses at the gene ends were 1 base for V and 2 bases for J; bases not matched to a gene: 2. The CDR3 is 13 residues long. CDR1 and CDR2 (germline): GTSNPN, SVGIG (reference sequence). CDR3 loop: CAWSEGTAYEQYF. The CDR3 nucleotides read TGTGCCTGGAGTGAGGGGACAGCCTACGAGCAGTACTTC.

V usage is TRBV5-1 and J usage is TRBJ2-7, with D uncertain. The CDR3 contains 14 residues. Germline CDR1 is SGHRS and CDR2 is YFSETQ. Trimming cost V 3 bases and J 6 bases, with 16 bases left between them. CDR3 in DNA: TGCGCCAGCAGCTCTAGAACTGTCTCCGGCGAGCAGTACTTC. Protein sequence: CASSSRTVSGEQYF.

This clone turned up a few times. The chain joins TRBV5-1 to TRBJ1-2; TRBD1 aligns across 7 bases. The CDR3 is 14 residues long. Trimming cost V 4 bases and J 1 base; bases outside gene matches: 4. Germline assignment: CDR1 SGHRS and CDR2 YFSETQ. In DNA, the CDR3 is TGCGCCAGCAGCCGGGACAGCCTTAACTATGGCTACACCTTC. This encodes CASSRDSLNYGYTF.

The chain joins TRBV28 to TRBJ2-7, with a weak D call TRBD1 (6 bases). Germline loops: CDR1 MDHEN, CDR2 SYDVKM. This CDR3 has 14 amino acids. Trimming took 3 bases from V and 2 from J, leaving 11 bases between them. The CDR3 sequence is CASSFDRITYEQYF. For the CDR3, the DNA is TGTGCCAGCAGTTTCGACAGGATCACCTACGAGCAGTACTTC.

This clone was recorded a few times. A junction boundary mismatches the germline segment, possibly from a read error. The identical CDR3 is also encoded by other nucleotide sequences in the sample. Written as DNA, the CDR3 is TGTGCCAGCAGCCAAGAACTTTCGTCCAAGCAGTTCTTC. Residues: CASSQELSSKQFF. This chain connects TRBV4-1 to TRBJ2-1, with unresolved D. The CDR3 sequence is 13 residues long. In germline, CDR1 is MGHRA, CDR2 YSYEKL.

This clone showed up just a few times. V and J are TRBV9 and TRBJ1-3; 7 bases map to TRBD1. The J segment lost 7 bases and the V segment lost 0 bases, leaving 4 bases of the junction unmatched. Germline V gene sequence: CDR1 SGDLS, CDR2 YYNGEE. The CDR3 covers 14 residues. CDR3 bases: TGTGCCAGCAGCGTAGGTTCCAGGGGGAACACCATATATTTT. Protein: CASSVGSRGNTIYF.

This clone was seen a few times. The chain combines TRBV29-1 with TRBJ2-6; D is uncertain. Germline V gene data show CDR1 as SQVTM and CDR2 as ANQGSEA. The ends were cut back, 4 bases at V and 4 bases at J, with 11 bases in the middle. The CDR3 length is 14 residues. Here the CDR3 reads CSVASGIGANVLTF. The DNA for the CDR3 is TGCAGCGTTGCGTCGGGCATCGGGGCCAACGTCCTGACTTTC.

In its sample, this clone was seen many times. CDR3: CASSASSGNTIYF. The CDR3 region has the DNA TGTGCCAGCAGCGCCTCCTCTGGAAACACCATATATTTT. The chain links TRBV9 to TRBJ1-3; D unclear. The V gene lost 3 bases and the J gene lost 0 bases, with 4 bases spanning the gap. Germline assignment: CDR1 SGDLS and CDR2 YYNGEE. There are 13 residues in the CDR3.

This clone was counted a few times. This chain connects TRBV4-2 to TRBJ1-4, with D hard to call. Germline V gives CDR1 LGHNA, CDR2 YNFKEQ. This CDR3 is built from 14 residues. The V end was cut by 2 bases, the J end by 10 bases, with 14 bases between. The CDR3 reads CASSQTLSQRKLFF. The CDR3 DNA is TGTGCCAGCAGCCAAACACTCAGCCAGCGAAAACTGTTTTTT.

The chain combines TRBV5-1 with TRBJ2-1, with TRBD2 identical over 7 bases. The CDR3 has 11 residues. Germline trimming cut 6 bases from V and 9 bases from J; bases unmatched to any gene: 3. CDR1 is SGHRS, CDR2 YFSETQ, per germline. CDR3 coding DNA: TGCGCCAGCACGAGGGAGGGTGAGCAGTTCTTC. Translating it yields CASTREGEQFF. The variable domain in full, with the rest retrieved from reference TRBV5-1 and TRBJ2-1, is KAGVTQTPRYLIKTRGQQVTLSCSPISGHRSVSWYQQTPGQGLQFLFEYFSETQRNKGNFPGRFSGRQFSNSRSEMNVSTLELGDSALYLCASTREGEQFFGPGTRLTVL.

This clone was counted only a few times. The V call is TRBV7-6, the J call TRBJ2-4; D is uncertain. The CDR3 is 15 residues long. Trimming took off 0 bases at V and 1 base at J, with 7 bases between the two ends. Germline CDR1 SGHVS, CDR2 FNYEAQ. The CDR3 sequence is CASSLAGGAKNIQYF. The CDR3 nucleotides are TGTGCCAGCAGCTTAGCGGGTGGGGCCAAAAACATTCAGTACTTC.

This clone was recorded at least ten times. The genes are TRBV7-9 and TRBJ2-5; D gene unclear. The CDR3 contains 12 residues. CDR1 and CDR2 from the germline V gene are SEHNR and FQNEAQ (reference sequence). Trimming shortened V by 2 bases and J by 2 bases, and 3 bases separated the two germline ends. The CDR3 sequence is CASSLTQETQYF. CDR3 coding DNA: TGTGCCAGCAGCTTAACGCAAGAGACCCAGTACTTC.